The 27 T cell receptor beta chains below were found in one sample sequenced in a study of identical twins. TCRdb ran MiXCR on the 5' RACE reads and lists one entry per CDR3 protein. The sample has some 730,000 distinct CDR3 sequences, 18% seen once. The same data also went into a second study, on T cells expressing NK-cell markers.

Material for sequencing was PBMCs. Receptors were obtained from a young woman in good health.

This clonotype was counted between two and nine times. The chain combines TRBV3-1 with TRBJ2-2, with TRBD2 matching 8 bases. There are 16 residues in the CDR3. The trim removed 4 bases at V and 0 bases at J, leaving 4 bases unmatched. The germline gives CDR1 LGHDT, CDR2 YNNKEL (reference sequence). CDR3 region: CASSLSGGANTGELFF. The CDR3, as DNA: TGTGCCAGCAGCCTGAGCGGGGGAGCGAACACCGGGGAGCTGTTTTTT.

This clonotype was recorded a few times. The V call is TRBV20-1, the J call TRBJ2-2; D call uncertain. V lost 3 bases and J 3 bases, leaving 8 bases between the germline ends. The CDR3 spans 13 residues. Germline CDR1 reads DFQATT; CDR2 reads SNEGSKA (reference sequence). The CDR3 DNA reads as TGCAGTGCTAGTTCCTTGTACACCGGGGAGCTGTTTTTT. It codes for CSASSLYTGELFF.

The sample holds a few counts of this clonotype. This rearrangement joins TRBV20-1 to TRBJ1-1; 8 positions agree with TRBD1. Germline lookup yields CDR1 DFQATT and CDR2 SNEGSKA (reference sequence). The length of the CDR3 is 13 residues. J was trimmed by 5 bases and V by 6 bases; bases with no gene match: 8. The CDR3 reads CSAATGARTEAFF. The CDR3 DNA reads TGCAGTGCCGCGACAGGGGCCCGAACTGAAGCTTTCTTT.

The chain joins TRBV9 to TRBJ2-2, with 8 bases matching TRBD1. J lost 4 bases, V lost 0 bases, and 5 bases had no gene match. Germline loops: CDR1 SGDLS, CDR2 YYNGEE. This CDR3 contains 16 residues. The CDR3 is CASSVEDGTGTGELFF. The CDR3 nucleotides are TGTGCCAGCAGCGTAGAGGACGGGACAGGCACCGGGGAGCTGTTTTTT.

This chain connects TRBV6-6 to TRBJ1-6; TRBD1 is a possible D gene (6 bases). The length of the CDR3 is 13 residues. V was clipped by 6 bases and J by 16 bases, with 19 bases between them. CDR1 MNHNY and CDR2 SVGAGI come from the germline V gene (reference sequence). CDR3 in amino acids: CASSSPGGANLHF. CDR3 nucleotides: TGTGCCAGCAGCTCCCCCGGGGGGGCCAATCTCCACTTT.

The chain has TRBV29-1 and TRBJ1-4; the D is unclear. This CDR3 is 11 amino acids long. V was clipped by 3 bases and J by 8 bases, with 7 bases between them. CDR1 is SQVTM, CDR2 ANQGSEA, per germline. CDR3 residues: CSVEEGEKLFF. DNA for the CDR3: TGCAGCGTTGAGGAAGGGGAAAAACTGTTTTTT.

The chain employs TRBV7-2 and TRBJ2-7; maybe TRBD2 (6 bases). CDR1 and CDR2 from the germline V gene are SGHTA and FQGNSA. The CDR3 length is 14 residues. The V end lost 2 bases, the J end lost 3 bases, and 11 bases lay between the germline ends. The CDR3 DNA reads as TGTGCCAGCAGCTTACAAACTAGCTGCTACGAGCAGTACTTC. It encodes CASSLQTSCYEQYF. Filled out from reference TRBV7-2 and TRBJ2-7, the complete variable domain reads GAGVSQSPSNKVTEKGKDVELRCDPISGHTALYWYRQSLGQGLEFLIYFQGNSAPDKSGLPSDRFSAERTGGSVSTLTIQRTQQEDSAVYLCASSLQTSCYEQYFGPGTRLTVT.

V and J are TRBV5-1 and TRBJ2-7; D uncertain. From germline, CDR1 is SGHRS and CDR2 YFSETQ. There are 12 residues in the CDR3. Trimming pared 4 bases from V and 6 bases from J, leaving 11 bases between. CDR3 bases: TGCGCCAGCAGCCCAGACACAAGCGAGCAGTACTTC. It yields the protein CASSPDTSEQYF.

This clonotype was observed a few times. CDR3 region: CASSSVGVEAFF. CDR3 in DNA: TGCGCCAGCAGCTCCGTTGGGGTTGAAGCTTTCTTT. This chain uses TRBV5-1 with TRBJ1-1; D uncertain. CDR1 SGHRS and CDR2 YFSETQ come from the germline V gene. CDR3 length: 12 amino acids. V was pared by 3 bases and J by 7 bases, with 10 bases between.

The rearrangement uses TRBV2 and TRBJ2-5, with TRBD2 matching 10 bases. V dropped 6 bases and J dropped 5; count of bases not matched to a gene: 9. The CDR3 consists of 15 residues. Germline loops: CDR1 SNHLY, CDR2 FYNNEI. The CDR3 DNA reads as TGTGCCAGCAGAGAACTAGCGGGGACGGCGGAGACCCAGTACTTC. Its protein product is CASRELAGTAETQYF.

In this sample, this clonotype turned up a few times. The genes are TRBV7-2 and TRBJ1-2; D is undetermined. Trimming shortened V by 7 bases and J by 8 bases, and 20 bases separated the two germline ends. The CDR3 is 14 amino acids. Germline V gene sequence: CDR1 SGHTA, CDR2 FQGNSA. DNA of the CDR3: TGTGCCAGCACCCAATTAAGGACCGCCGCCGGCTACACCTTC. Translated: CASTQLRTAAGYTF.

V usage is TRBV12-3 or TRBV12-4 and J usage is TRBJ2-7; D possibly matches TRBD1 or TRBD2 (5 bases each). Trimming pared 6 bases from V and 12 bases from J, leaving 18 bases between. This CDR3 region has 12 residues. Here the CDR3 reads CASSLVGRGRYF. The CDR3 DNA reads TGTGCCAGCAGCCTGGTAGGCCGGGGACGGTACTTC.

This chain's CDR3 is CASSTSLATSPITDTQYF. CDR3 coding DNA: TGTGCCAGTAGTACTTCCCTAGCCACCTCCCCGATCACAGATACGCAGTATTTT. V is TRBV19 and J is TRBJ2-3; weak D call: TRBD2 (5 bases). CDR3 length: 18 residues. V lost 4 bases and J 2 bases, leaving 22 bases between the germline ends. Germline V gives CDR1 LNHDA, CDR2 SQIVND (reference sequence).

The genes are TRBV12-3 or TRBV12-4 and TRBJ2-5; TRBD2 matches 8 bases. V shed 6 bases and J 10 bases; nucleotides not matched to a gene: 13. The CDR3 has 14 residues. The CDR3 coding sequence is TGTGCCAGCAGCGGTTGGCGGGAGGCCCCGGACCAGTACTTC. Protein: CASSGWREAPDQYF.

The V and J genes are TRBV9 and TRBJ1-2; D is unclear. CDR1 and CDR2 from the germline V gene are SGDLS and YYNGEE. Trimming cost V 0 bases and J 1 base, with 4 bases left between them. The length of the CDR3 is 13 residues. CDR3 region: CASSVDDNYGYTF. CDR3 sequence (DNA): TGTGCCAGCAGCGTAGATGATAACTATGGCTACACCTTC.

This clonotype was seen more than once but under ten times. The CDR3 loop is CSVEDRKEGFGYTF. CDR3 DNA sequence: TGCAGCGTTGAAGACAGGAAGGAAGGATTCGGCTACACCTTC. The chain links TRBV29-1 to TRBJ1-2; D is uncertain. CDR3 length: 14 amino acids. Trimming took 0 bases from V and 8 from J, leaving 16 bases between them. The germline CDR1 and CDR2 sequences are SQVTM and ANQGSEA.

This clonotype was recorded once. V is TRBV5-5 and J is TRBJ2-7, with D perhaps TRBD1 (6 bases). CDR1 and CDR2 from the germline V gene are SGHKS and YYEKEE (reference sequence). The germline V and J ends were trimmed by 1 base and 6 bases, with 11 bases remaining between them. There are 13 residues in the CDR3. In DNA form, the CDR3 reads TGTGCCAGCAGCTTGCACAGGGTGGGCGAGCAGTACTTC. It codes for CASSLHRVGEQYF. Together with reference TRBV5-5 and TRBJ2-7, the CDR3 gives the full variable domain: DAGVTQSPTHLIKTRGQQVTLRCSPISGHKSVSWYQQVLGQGPQFIFQYYEKEERGRGNFPDRFSARQFPNYSSELNVNALLLGDSALYLCASSLHRVGEQYFGPGTRLTVT.

This clonotype was detected only once. V is TRBV4-3 and J is TRBJ2-2; D is unresolved. Germline assignment: CDR1 LGHNA and CDR2 YSLEER. The V and J ends lost 1 base and 6 bases respectively, with 6 bases between them. The CDR3 is 13 residues long. The CDR3 DNA follows: TGCGCCAGCAGCCAAGGGGCCTCCGGGGAGCTGTTTTTT. Translating it yields CASSQGASGELFF.

A few counts support this clonotype. The chain is built from TRBV30 and TRBJ1-2; D is possibly TRBD1 (6 bases). The CDR3 loop spans 13 amino acids. The germline V gene has CDR1 GTSNPN and CDR2 SVGIG (reference sequence). V lost 0 bases and J 2 bases, leaving 7 bases between the germline ends. The CDR3 here is CAWSVGTNYGYTF. CDR3 DNA: TGTGCCTGGAGTGTAGGGACAAACTATGGCTACACCTTC.

The chain uses TRBV20-1 and TRBJ2-3, with 7 bases matching TRBD1. The CDR3 sequence is 11 residues long. Losses at the gene ends were 6 bases for V and 8 bases for J; bases not matched to a gene: 5. Germline V gives CDR1 DFQATT, CDR2 SNEGSKA (reference sequence). The CDR3 spells CSAGTAGTQYF. CDR3 bases: TGCAGTGCGGGGACAGCCGGTACGCAGTATTTT.

CDR3 amino acids: CASSLTGGWGPRNTEAFF. CDR3 sequence (DNA): TGCGCCAGCAGCCTCACTGGGGGTTGGGGGCCACGGAACACTGAAGCTTTCTTT. The chain uses TRBV5-1 and TRBJ1-1, with D possibly being TRBD1 (6 bases). V was clipped by 4 bases and J by 1 base, with 23 bases between them. Germline V CDR1 and CDR2: SGHRS, YFSETQ. The CDR3 has 18 residues.

This clonotype occurred a few times. The rearrangement links TRBV5-1 to TRBJ2-2, with 8 bases matching TRBD1. This CDR3 is 14 amino acids long. Germline V gene lookup returns CDR1 SGHRS and CDR2 YFSETQ. Losses at the gene ends were 4 bases for V and 5 bases for J; bases not matched to a gene: 4. The CDR3 coding sequence is TGCGCCAGCAGCGTGACAGGGGAGACCGGGGAGCTGTTTTTT. Residues: CASSVTGETGELFF.

A few counts support this clonotype. The gene calls are TRBV9 and TRBJ1-1, with a tentative D call TRBD1 (6 bases). The CDR3 has 15 amino acids. The germline V gene encodes CDR1 SGDLS and CDR2 YYNGEE. V lost 0 bases and J lost 9, with 18 bases in between. This chain's CDR3 is CASSVVGTGQSQAFF. The CDR3 DNA reads TGTGCCAGCAGCGTAGTAGGGACCGGACAGTCTCAAGCTTTCTTT.

This chain uses TRBV5-1 with TRBJ1-1; 9 nucleotides match TRBD1. The CDR3 has 16 amino acids. CDR1 and CDR2 from the germline V gene are SGHRS and YFSETQ. V was clipped by 4 bases and J by 1 base; unmatched bases: 8. CDR3 sequence: CASSPGQGTSNTEAFF. The DNA for the CDR3 is TGCGCCAGCAGCCCAGGACAGGGGACCTCGAACACTGAAGCTTTCTTT.

This clonotype was counted between two and nine times. The chain is built from TRBV15 and TRBJ2-2, with TRBD2 as a possible D gene (6 bases). This CDR3 is 17 amino acids long. Germline CDR1 and CDR2: LNHNV and YYDKDF (reference sequence). V shed 0 bases and J shed 1 base, with 12 bases lying between them. CDR3 bases: TGTGCCACCAGCAGAGAGGGTAGCGGAATGAACACCGGGGAGCTGTTTTTT. Translated: CATSREGSGMNTGELFF.

This sequence joins TRBV6-1 and TRBJ1-5; D uncertain. The V and J ends lost 6 bases and 4 bases respectively, with 22 bases between them. Germline CDR1 is MNHNS and CDR2 is SASEGT. The CDR3 is 17 residues long. CDR3 region: CASRSEAGGSQNQPQHF. CDR3 bases: TGTGCCAGCAGGTCCGAGGCGGGAGGCAGCCAAAATCAGCCCCAGCATTTT.

This rearrangement joins TRBV20-1 to TRBJ2-7; no clear D gene. The CDR3 totals 12 residues. Trimming pared 6 bases from V and 2 bases from J, leaving 11 bases between. Per germline, CDR1 DFQATT and CDR2 SNEGSKA (reference sequence). The CDR3 region has the DNA TGCAGTGCAGCCCCGGACCCCTACGAGCAGTACTTC. Its protein is CSAAPDPYEQYF.